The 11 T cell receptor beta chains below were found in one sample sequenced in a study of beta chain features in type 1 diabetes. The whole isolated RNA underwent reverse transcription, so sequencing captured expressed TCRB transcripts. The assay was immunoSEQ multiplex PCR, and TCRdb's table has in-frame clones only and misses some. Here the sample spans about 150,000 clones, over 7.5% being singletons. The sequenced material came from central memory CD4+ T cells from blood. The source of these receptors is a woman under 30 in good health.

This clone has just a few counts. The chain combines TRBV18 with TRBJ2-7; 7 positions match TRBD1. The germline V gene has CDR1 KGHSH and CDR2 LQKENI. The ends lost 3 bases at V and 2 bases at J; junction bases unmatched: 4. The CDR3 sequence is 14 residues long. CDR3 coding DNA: TGTGCCAGCTCACCCGGGACAGTTCCCTACGAGCAGTACTTC. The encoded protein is CASSPGTVPYEQYF.

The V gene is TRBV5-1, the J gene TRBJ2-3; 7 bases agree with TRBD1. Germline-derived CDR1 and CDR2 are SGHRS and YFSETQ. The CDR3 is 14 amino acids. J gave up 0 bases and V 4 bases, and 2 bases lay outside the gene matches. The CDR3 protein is CASSKGQSTDTQYF. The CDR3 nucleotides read TGCGCCAGCAGCAAGGGACAGAGCACAGATACGCAGTATTTT.

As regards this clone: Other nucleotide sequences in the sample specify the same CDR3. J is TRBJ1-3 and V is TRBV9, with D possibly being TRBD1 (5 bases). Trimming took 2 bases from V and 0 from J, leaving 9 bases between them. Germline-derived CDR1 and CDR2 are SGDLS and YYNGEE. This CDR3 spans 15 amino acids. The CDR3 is CASSVGGTSGNTIYF. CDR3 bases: TGTGCCAGCAGCGTCGGGGGGACCTCTGGAAACACCATATATTTT. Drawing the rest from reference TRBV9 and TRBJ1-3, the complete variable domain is DSGVTQTPKHLITATGQRVTLRCSPRSGDLSVYWYQQSLDQGLQFLIQYYNGEERAKGNILERFSAQQFPDLHSELNLSSLELGDSALYFCASSVGGTSGNTIYFGEGSWLTVV.

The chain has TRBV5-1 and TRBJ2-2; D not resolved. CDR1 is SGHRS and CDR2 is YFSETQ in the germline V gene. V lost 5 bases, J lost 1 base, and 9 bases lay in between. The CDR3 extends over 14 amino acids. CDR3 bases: TGCGCCAGCAGACGAGGAATGAACACCGGGGAGCTGTTTTTT. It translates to CASRRGMNTGELFF. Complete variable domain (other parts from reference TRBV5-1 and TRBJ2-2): KAGVTQTPRYLIKTRGQQVTLSCSPISGHRSVSWYQQTPGQGLQFLFEYFSETQRNKGNFPGRFSGRQFSNSRSEMNVSTLELGDSALYLCASRRGMNTGELFFGEGSRLTVL.

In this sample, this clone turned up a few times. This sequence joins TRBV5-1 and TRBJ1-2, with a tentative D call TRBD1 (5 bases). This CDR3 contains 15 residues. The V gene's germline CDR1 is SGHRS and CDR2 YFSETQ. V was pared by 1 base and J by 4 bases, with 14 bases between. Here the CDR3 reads CASSLIIGGAYGYTF. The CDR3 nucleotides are TGCGCCAGCAGCTTGATAATAGGAGGGGCCTATGGCTACACCTTC.

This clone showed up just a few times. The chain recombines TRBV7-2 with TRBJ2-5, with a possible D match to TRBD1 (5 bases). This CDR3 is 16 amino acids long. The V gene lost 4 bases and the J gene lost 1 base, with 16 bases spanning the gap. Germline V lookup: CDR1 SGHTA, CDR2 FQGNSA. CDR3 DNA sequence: TGTGCCAGCAGCTCTAACCCAGGGCTCGTCCAAGAGACCCAGTACTTC. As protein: CASSSNPGLVQETQYF.

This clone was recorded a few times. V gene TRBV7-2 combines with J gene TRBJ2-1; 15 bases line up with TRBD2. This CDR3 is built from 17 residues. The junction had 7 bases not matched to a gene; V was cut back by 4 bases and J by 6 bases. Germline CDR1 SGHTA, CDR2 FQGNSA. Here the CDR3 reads CASSSSMGLAGGNEQFF. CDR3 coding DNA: TGTGCCAGCAGCTCTTCAATGGGACTAGCGGGGGGCAATGAGCAGTTCTTC. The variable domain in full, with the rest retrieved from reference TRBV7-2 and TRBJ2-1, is GAGVSQSPSNKVTEKGKDVELRCDPISGHTALYWYRQSLGQGLEFLIYFQGNSAPDKSGLPSDRFSAERTGGSVSTLTIQRTQQEDSAVYLCASSSSMGLAGGNEQFFGPGTRLTVL.

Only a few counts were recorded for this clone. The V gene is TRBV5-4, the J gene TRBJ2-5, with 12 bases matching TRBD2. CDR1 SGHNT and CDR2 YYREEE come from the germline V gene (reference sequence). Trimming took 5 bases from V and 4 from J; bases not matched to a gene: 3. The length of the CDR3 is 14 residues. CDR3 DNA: TGTGCCAGCAGACCGGGACTAGCGGGAGAGACCCAGTACTTC. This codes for CASRPGLAGETQYF.

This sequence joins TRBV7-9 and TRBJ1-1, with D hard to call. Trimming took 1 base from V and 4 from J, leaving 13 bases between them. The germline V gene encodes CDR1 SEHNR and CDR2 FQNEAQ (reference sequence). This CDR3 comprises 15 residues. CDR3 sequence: CASSLGARRGTEAFF. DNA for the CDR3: TGTGCCAGCAGCTTAGGTGCGCGGCGGGGCACTGAAGCTTTCTTT. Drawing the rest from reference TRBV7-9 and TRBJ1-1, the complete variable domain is DTGVSQNPRHKITKRGQNVTFRCDPISEHNRLYWYRQTLGQGPEFLTYFQNEAQLEKSRLLSDRFSAERPKGSFSTLEIQRTEQGDSAMYLCASSLGARRGTEAFFGQGTRLTVV.

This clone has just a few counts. CDR3 in amino acids: CASSSGQGSANEKLFF. The CDR3 nucleotides are TGTGCCAGCAGTTCCGGACAGGGGAGCGCTAATGAAAAACTGTTTTTT. The rearrangement links TRBV6-5 to TRBJ1-4; 9 bases fit TRBD1. CDR1 MNHEY and CDR2 SVGAGI come from the germline V gene. V shed 4 bases and J 3 bases; nucleotides not matched to a gene: 6. The CDR3 is 16 residues long.

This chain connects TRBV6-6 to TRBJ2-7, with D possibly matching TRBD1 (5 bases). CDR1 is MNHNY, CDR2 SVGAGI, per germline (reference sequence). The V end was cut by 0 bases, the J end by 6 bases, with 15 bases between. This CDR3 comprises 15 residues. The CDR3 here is CASSYSFARGGEQYF. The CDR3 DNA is TGTGCCAGCAGTTACTCGTTCGCAAGGGGCGGCGAGCAGTACTTC.